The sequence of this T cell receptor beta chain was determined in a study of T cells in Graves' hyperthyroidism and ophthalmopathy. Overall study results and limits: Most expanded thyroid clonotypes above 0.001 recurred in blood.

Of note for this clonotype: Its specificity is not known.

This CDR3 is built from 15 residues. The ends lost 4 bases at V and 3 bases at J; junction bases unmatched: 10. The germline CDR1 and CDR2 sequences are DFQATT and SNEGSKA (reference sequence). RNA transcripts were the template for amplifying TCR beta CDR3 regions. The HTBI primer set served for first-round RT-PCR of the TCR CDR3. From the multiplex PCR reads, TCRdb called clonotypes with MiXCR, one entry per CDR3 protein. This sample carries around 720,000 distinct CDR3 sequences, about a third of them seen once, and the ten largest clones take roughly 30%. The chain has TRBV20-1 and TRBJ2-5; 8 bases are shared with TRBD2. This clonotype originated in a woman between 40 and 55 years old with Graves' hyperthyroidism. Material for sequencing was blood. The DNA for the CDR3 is TGCAGTGCTACCCGGGGGGGAACGGGGAAAGAGACCCAGTACTTC. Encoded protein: CSATRGGTGKETQYF.